This TCR beta chain was identified in a study of blood T cell repertoires in COVID-19. Study details: Some COVID-19 samples were acute and others convalescent; all came from the United States, Italy and Spain.

As processed by the authors: For nucleated cells, counts were estimated from reference gene primer amplification. Only in-frame clones appear in the TCRdb table, and some are missing; sequencing was by immunoSEQ multiplex PCR. V, J and clone size are taken as reported in that table, and D and trimming were inferred from the DNA itself. Among more than 95,000 clones, around nine tenths were seen once, and the ten largest hold 1.5%. V trimming: 4 bases; J trimming: 4 bases; junction bases outside the gene matches: 5. Looked up from germline, CDR1 is SNHLY and CDR2 is FYNNEI. The CDR3 has 14 residues. The TCR originated in a human donor in a cohort sampled during active COVID-19. The chain combines TRBV2 with TRBJ2-5, with TRBD2 identical over 8 bases. The sample consisted of peripheral blood. CDR3 sequence (DNA): TGTGCCAGCAGTGGGGGGACTAGATCAGAGACCCAGTACTTC. It codes for CASSGGTRSETQYF. The variable domain in full, with the rest retrieved from reference TRBV2 and TRBJ2-5, is EPEVTQTPSHQVTQMGQEVILRCVPISNHLYFYWYRQILGQKVEFLVSFYNNEISEKSEIFDDQFSVERPDGSNFTLKIRSTKLEDSAMYFCASSGGTRSETQYFGPGTRLLVL.